This TCR beta chain derives from a study of blood T cell repertoires in COVID-19. At the level of the study: The United States, Italy and Spain supplied acute and convalescent COVID-19 samples. Sources were T cells, B-cell-depleted T cells, or PBMCs; the material itself was cDNA or gDNA.

Source study methods: Reference gene primer amplification in the assay estimated nucleated cell counts. Profiling relied on immunoSEQ multiplex PCR, and the TCRdb table lists in-frame clones only, not all of them. V, J and clone size are taken as reported in that table, and D and trimming were inferred from the DNA itself. The top ten clones hold roughly 8.7% of a sample with 180,000 or so clones, 76% of them seen once. In germline, CDR1 is SGDLS, CDR2 YYNGEE. The V end lost 3 bases, the J end lost 0 bases, and 19 bases lay between the germline ends. The CDR3 sequence is 18 residues long. Sequenced: peripheral blood. The TCR was taken from a woman in her fifties or sixties with active or convalescent COVID-19. The chain recombines TRBV9 with TRBJ2-1; possible D gene TRBD2, 5 bases. CDR3 coding DNA: TGTGCCAGCAGCGAACCCCGGATTAGCGCCAGCTCCTACAATGAGCAGTTCTTC. This gives the protein CASSEPRISASSYNEQFF.